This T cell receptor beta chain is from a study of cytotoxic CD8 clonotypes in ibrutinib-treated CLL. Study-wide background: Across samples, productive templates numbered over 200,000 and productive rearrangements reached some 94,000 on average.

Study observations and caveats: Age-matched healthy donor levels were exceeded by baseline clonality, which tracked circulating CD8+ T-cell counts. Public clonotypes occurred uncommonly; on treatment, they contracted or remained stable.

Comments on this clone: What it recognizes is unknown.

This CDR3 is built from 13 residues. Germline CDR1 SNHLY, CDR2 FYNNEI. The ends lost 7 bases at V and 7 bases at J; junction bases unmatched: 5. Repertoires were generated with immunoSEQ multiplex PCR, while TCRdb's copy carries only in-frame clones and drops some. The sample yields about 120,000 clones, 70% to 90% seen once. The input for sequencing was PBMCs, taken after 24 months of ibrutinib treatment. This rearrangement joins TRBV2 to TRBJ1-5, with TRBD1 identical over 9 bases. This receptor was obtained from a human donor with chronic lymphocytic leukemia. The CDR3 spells CASMTGGEQPQHF. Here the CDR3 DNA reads TGTGCCAGCATGACAGGGGGGGAACAGCCCCAGCATTTT.